This T cell receptor beta chain was identified during a study of neurological immune-mediated disorders. General study findings and limits: Because no CDR3 amino acid sequences were shared across subjects by expanded clones, private repertoires were suggested in all groups.

This clonotype was observed a single time. Antigen unknown. A 10-nucleotide random UMI tagged transcripts in template-switch 5'RACE cDNA synthesis. TCRdb called the 5' RACE reads again in MiXCR, with one record for every CDR3 protein. The sample records some 25,000 distinct CDR3 sequences, under 15% being singletons. The time point denotes: technical triplicate 1. Libraries from sorted cells each used fewer than 1.1 million CD4+ or CD8+ T cells. Material: CD4+ T cells from blood. The clonotype comes from a female donor with HTLV-1-associated myelopathy (HAM/TSP).

Here the CDR3 DNA reads TGTGCCAGCAGTGACGACCATAGACGGGGCTCCAATCAGCCCCAGCATTTT. This sequence encodes CASSDDHRRGSNQPQHF. The V and J genes are TRBV25-1 and TRBJ1-5; possibly TRBD1 for D (5 bases). The germline gives CDR1 MGHDK, CDR2 SYGVNS. The V gene lost 3 bases and the J gene lost 3 bases, with 18 bases spanning the gap. CDR3 length: 17 amino acids.